Below are 16 T cell receptor beta chains sequenced from a single sample in a study of cytomegalovirus exposure and HLA in healthy donors (dated by TCRdb to about 2017). Libraries were prepared through the immunoSEQ multiplex PCR assay. A mixture of 60 forward primers for TCR Vbeta segments and 13 reverse primers for TCR Jbeta segments was used in the multiplex PCR. TCRdb took over this immuneACCESS table, retaining in-frame rearrangements with V and J assigned. Such tables are incomplete; in checked studies, under half of the missing clones stem from an unresolved V gene, and the remainder is unexplained. The sample yields around 150,000 clones; 82% were counted once. 0.9% to 1% of the sample is in the top ten clones. The material sequenced was PBMCs. These receptors all stem from a girl aged 2 to 10 in good health and CMV-seropositive.

Only one count was recorded for this clone. V usage is TRBV6-1 and J usage is TRBJ2-7; the match to TRBD1 covers 9 bases. After removal of 4 bases from V and 11 bases from J, the junction contained 0 bases not matched to a gene. The CDR3 loop spans 10 amino acids. CDR1 is MNHNS and CDR2 is SASEGT in the germline V gene. The CDR3 protein is CASSGQGEYF. The CDR3 DNA reads as TGTGCCAGCAGTGGACAGGGGGAGTACTTC.

This clone was picked up one time. The chain recombines TRBV5-1 with TRBJ2-2, with 13 bases that match TRBD2. Looked up from germline, CDR1 is SGHRS and CDR2 is YFSETQ. The CDR3 spans 17 residues. The V gene end was trimmed by 4 bases and the J gene end by 6 bases; junction bases not matched to a gene: 9. The CDR3 DNA reads as TGCGCCAGCAGCGGAACTAGCGGGAGGGCCTCGGCCGGGGAGCTGTTTTTT. Encoded protein: CASSGTSGRASAGELFF.

The chain links TRBV4-1 to TRBJ2-2, with 7 bases lining up with TRBD1. This CDR3 has 16 amino acids. The junction had 5 bases not matched to a gene; V was cut back by 0 bases and J by 4 bases. In germline, CDR1 is MGHRA, CDR2 YSYEKL. The CDR3 DNA reads as TGCGCCAGCAGCCAAGATTCGACAGGGTTCACCGGGGAGCTGTTTTTT. Its translation is CASSQDSTGFTGELFF.

On this clone: Other DNA sequences in the sample encode the same CDR3. CDR3 coding DNA: TGTGCCAGCAGCGTACCTACCTCGACAGGATCTGGGGCCAACGTCCTGACTTTC. Encoded protein: CASSVPTSTGSGANVLTF. V gene TRBV2 combines with J gene TRBJ2-6; possibly TRBD1 for D (6 bases). The V end lost 6 bases, the J end lost 1 base, and 19 bases lay between the germline ends. CDR1 and CDR2 (germline): SNHLY, FYNNEI. The length of the CDR3 is 18 residues. Full variable domain (rest looked up from reference TRBV2 and TRBJ2-6): EPEVTQTPSHQVTQMGQEVILRCVPISNHLYFYWYRQILGQKVEFLVSFYNNEISEKSEIFDDQFSVERPDGSNFTLKIRSTKLEDSAMYFCASSVPTSTGSGANVLTFGAGSRLTVL.

This chain joins TRBV19 and TRBJ1-3; D ambiguous. The germline CDR1 and CDR2 sequences are LNHDA and SQIVND (reference sequence). This CDR3 is 13 amino acids long. The ends were cut back, 6 bases at V and 0 bases at J, with 6 bases in the middle. CDR3 loop: CASSTYSGNTIYF. The CDR3 nucleotides read TGTGCCAGTAGCACCTACTCTGGAAACACCATATATTTT.

This rearrangement joins TRBV27 to TRBJ1-1; D call uncertain. Germline CDR1 MNHEY, CDR2 SMNVEV (reference sequence). Between the trimmed V and J ends, which lost 0 bases and 7 bases, there was a span of 15 bases. This CDR3 spans 15 amino acids. The CDR3 DNA reads as TGTGCCAGCAGTTTATCCCCGCACAGATATTATGAAGCTTTCTTT. It encodes CASSLSPHRYYEAFF.

This clone was picked up one time. The J gene is TRBJ2-1, the V gene TRBV4-1; TRBD2 aligns across 10 bases. Germline CDR1 is MGHRA and CDR2 is YSYEKL. The CDR3 consists of 15 residues. With 3 bases clipped from V and 8 bases from J, the junction kept 7 bases outside the gene matches. The CDR3 DNA follows: TGCGCCAGCAGCCAGAAACTAGCGGGAAGCGATGAGCAGTTCTTC. Translation gives CASSQKLAGSDEQFF.

This chain links TRBV19 with TRBJ1-3; D gene unclear. V lost 4 bases, J lost 0 bases, and 4 bases lay in between. CDR1 LNHDA and CDR2 SQIVND come from the germline V gene (reference sequence). The CDR3 runs 13 residues. CDR3 amino acids: CASSKSSGNTIYF. For the CDR3, the DNA is TGTGCCAGTAGTAAGAGCTCTGGAAACACCATATATTTT.

V and J are TRBV5-1 and TRBJ2-1, with a tentative D call TRBD2 (6 bases). The CDR3 runs to 14 residues. Trimming left V 4 bases short and J 12 bases short, with 20 bases between. CDR1 and CDR2 from the germline V gene are SGHRS and YFSETQ. The CDR3 DNA is TGCGCCAGCAGCATCGAGGGAGGTGTCGTTCTGCAGTTCTTC. Its translation is CASSIEGGVVLQFF.

The J gene is TRBJ2-5, the V gene TRBV30; 7 bases are a match to TRBD1. Germline assignment: CDR1 GTSNPN and CDR2 SVGIG (reference sequence). This CDR3 has 17 amino acids. V lost 8 bases, J lost 6 bases, and 24 bases stayed unmatched. CDR3 amino acids: CASNPTGALLPPQTQYF. The CDR3 DNA reads TGTGCCAGTAACCCAACAGGGGCCCTCCTTCCCCCCCAGACCCAGTACTTC.

This sequence joins TRBV13 and TRBJ2-1; maybe TRBD2 (6 bases). Germline CDR1 reads PRHDT; CDR2 reads FYEKMQ (reference sequence). This CDR3 spans 14 amino acids. V lost 6 bases and J lost 5, with 14 bases in between. This chain's CDR3 is CASRSLGGNNEQFF. CDR3 DNA sequence: TGTGCCAGCAGATCTTTGGGAGGAAACAATGAGCAGTTCTTC.

The chain joins TRBV7-9 to TRBJ2-7, with TRBD1 matching 10 bases. CDR3 length: 16 residues. Germline values: CDR1 SEHNR, CDR2 FQNEAQ (reference sequence). Germline trimming cut 5 bases from V and 1 base from J; bases unmatched to any gene: 8. This CDR3 is CASSPRLGQGSYEQYF. The CDR3 DNA follows: TGTGCCAGCAGCCCACGCTTGGGACAGGGGTCCTACGAGCAGTACTTC.

This chain joins TRBV6-1 and TRBJ2-7; 7 bases are a match to TRBD2. The CDR3 is 14 residues long. With 4 bases clipped from V and 2 bases from J, the junction kept 5 bases outside the gene matches. Germline CDR1 is MNHNS and CDR2 is SASEGT. CDR3 bases: TGTGCCAGCAGTGCCCTAGCGGCACCCTACGAGCAGTACTTC. Translation gives CASSALAAPYEQYF.

The chain links TRBV6-4 to TRBJ2-2, with 10 bases that match TRBD2. Germline V gives CDR1 MRHNA, CDR2 SNTAGT. The ends lost 3 bases at V and 4 bases at J; junction bases unmatched: 2. CDR3 length: 15 residues. As DNA, the CDR3 is TGTGCCAGCAGTGAAGCGGGAGGGACCACCGGGGAGCTGTTTTTT. This translates into CASSEAGGTTGELFF.

This chain connects TRBV13 to TRBJ2-6, with 8 nucleotides matching TRBD2. The CDR3 runs to 18 residues. The germline V gene encodes CDR1 PRHDT and CDR2 FYEKMQ (reference sequence). Losses at the gene ends were 5 bases for V and 1 base for J; bases not matched to a gene: 10. The CDR3 DNA is TGTGCCAGCAGCGGCGTAGCGGGAAGGTGGTCTGGGGCCAACGTCCTGACTTTC. It codes for CASSGVAGRWSGANVLTF.

V is TRBV9 and J is TRBJ2-5; TRBD2 matches 8 bases. The DNA matches TRBJ2-7 better at its end, which makes the J call doubtful. CDR1 and CDR2 from the germline V gene are SGDLS and YYNGEE. This CDR3 spans 15 amino acids. CDR3: CASSVVTSGSYEQYF. As DNA, the CDR3 is TGTGCCAGCAGCGTGGTTACAAGCGGGAGCTACGAGCAGTACTTC.